The source of this T cell receptor beta chain is a study of blood T cell repertoires in COVID-19. Study-level background: Sites in the United States, Italy and Spain provided acute and convalescent COVID-19 samples. Nucleic acid was either cDNA or gDNA, and it came from T cells, B-cell-depleted T cells, or PBMCs.

Method: immunoSEQ multiplex PCR; TCRdb's copy keeps in-frame clones and lacks some. The table has over 200,000 clones, 88% seen once. Someone with COVID-19 had been met by exposed participants within 2 weeks before study entry. With 0 bases removed from V and 12 bases from J, the gap between germline ends came to 18 bases. Germline V lookup: CDR1 LGHNA, CDR2 YNFKEQ. The CDR3 has 15 amino acids. J is TRBJ2-1 and V is TRBV4-2, with D possibly TRBD2 on 6 matching bases. Sample: PBMCs or T cells enriched from blood (not recorded which). The sequence derives from a woman aged 25-40 years who had been exposed to COVID-19. The CDR3 DNA reads as TGTGCCAGCAGCCAAGAGTCGACTAGTGCGTCAGGGCAGTTCTTC. Translated, it gives CASSQESTSASGQFF.